This T cell receptor beta chain stems from a study of blood T cell repertoires in COVID-19. About the study: PBMCs, B-cell-depleted T cells, or T cells provided the cDNA or gDNA that made up the material.

J was trimmed by 5 bases and V by 6 bases; bases with no gene match: 6. Germline CDR1 and CDR2: SNHLY and FYNNEI. The CDR3 is made up of 14 amino acids. Some clones are missing from TCRdb's copy, which holds only in-frame ones; the method was immunoSEQ multiplex PCR. The data show about 250,000 clones, approximately 84% seen once. The origin of this receptor is a man in his forties or fifties who had recovered from COVID-19. The chain recombines TRBV2 with TRBJ2-1, with 8 nucleotides matching TRBD2. The sample comprised PBMCs or T cells enriched from blood (not recorded which). The CDR3 DNA reads as TGTGCCAGCAGGGTGGAACTAGCGGACAATGAGCAGTTCTTC. This translates into CASRVELADNEQFF. Filled out from reference TRBV2 and TRBJ2-1, the complete variable domain reads EPEVTQTPSHQVTQMGQEVILRCVPISNHLYFYWYRQILGQKVEFLVSFYNNEISEKSEIFDDQFSVERPDGSNFTLKIRSTKLEDSAMYFCASRVELADNEQFFGPGTRLTVL.